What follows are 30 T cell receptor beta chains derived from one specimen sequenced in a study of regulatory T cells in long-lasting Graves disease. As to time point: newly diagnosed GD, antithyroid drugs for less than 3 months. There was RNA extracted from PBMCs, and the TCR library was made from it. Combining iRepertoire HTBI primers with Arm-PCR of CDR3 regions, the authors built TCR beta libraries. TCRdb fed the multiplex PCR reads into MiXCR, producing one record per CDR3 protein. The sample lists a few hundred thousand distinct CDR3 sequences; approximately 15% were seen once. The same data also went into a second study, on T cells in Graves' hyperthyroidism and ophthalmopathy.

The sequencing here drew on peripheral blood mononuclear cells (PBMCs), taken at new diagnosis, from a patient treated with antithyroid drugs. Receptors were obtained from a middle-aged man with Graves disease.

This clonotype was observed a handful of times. The CDR3 here is CASSQDGGGGATDTQYF. The CDR3 nucleotides read TGCGCCAGCAGCCAAGACGGGGGCGGGGGGGCGACAGATACGCAGTATTTT. The chain combines TRBV4-1 with TRBJ2-3; 9 positions match TRBD2. The trim removed 0 bases at V and 3 bases at J, leaving 7 bases unmatched. Looked up from germline, CDR1 is MGHRA and CDR2 is YSYEKL. This CDR3 has 17 residues.

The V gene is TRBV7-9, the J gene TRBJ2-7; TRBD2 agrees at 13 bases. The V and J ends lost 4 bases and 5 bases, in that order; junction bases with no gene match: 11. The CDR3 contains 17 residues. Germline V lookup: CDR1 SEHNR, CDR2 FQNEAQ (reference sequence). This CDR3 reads CASSSQTSGGPGHEQYF. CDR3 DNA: TGTGCCAGCAGCTCGCAGACTAGCGGGGGGCCGGGGCACGAGCAGTACTTC.

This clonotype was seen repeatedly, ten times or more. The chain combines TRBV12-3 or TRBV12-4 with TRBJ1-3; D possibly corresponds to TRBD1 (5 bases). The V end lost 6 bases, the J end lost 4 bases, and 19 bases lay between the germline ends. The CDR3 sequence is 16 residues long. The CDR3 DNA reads TGTGCCAGCAGGACGAGAGGAGGGGTGGTCGGAAACACCATATATTTT. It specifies CASRTRGGVVGNTIYF.

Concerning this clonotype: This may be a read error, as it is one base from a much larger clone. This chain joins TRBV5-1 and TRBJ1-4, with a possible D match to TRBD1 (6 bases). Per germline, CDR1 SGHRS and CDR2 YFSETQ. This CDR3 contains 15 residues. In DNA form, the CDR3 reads TGCGCCAGCAGTGTTAGCGGACAGAAGAATGATAAACTGTTTTTT. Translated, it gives CASSVSGQKNDKLFF.

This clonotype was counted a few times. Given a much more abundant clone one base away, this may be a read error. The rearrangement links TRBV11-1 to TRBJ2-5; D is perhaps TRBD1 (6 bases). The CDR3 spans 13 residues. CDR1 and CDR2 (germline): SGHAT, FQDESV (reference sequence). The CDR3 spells CASSSGAPETQHF. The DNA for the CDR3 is TGTGCCAGCAGTTCAGGGGCGCCAGAGACCCAGCACTTC.

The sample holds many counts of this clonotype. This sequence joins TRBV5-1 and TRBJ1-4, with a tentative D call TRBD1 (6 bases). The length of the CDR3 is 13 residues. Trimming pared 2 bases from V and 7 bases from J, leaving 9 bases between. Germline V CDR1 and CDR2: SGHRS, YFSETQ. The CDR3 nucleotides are TGCGCCAGCAGCTTACAGGGTGCTGAAAAACTGTTTTTT. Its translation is CASSLQGAEKLFF. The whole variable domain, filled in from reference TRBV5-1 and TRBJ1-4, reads KAGVTQTPRYLIKTRGQQVTLSCSPISGHRSVSWYQQTPGQGLQFLFEYFSETQRNKGNFPGRFSGRQFSNSRSEMNVSTLELGDSALYLCASSLQGAEKLFFGSGTQLSVL.

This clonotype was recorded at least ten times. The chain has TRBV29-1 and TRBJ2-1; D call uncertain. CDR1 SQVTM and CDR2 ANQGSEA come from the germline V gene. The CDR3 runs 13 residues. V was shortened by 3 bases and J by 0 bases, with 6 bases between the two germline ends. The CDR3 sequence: CSVEESSYNEQFF. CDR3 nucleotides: TGCAGCGTTGAGGAGAGCTCCTACAATGAGCAGTTCTTC.

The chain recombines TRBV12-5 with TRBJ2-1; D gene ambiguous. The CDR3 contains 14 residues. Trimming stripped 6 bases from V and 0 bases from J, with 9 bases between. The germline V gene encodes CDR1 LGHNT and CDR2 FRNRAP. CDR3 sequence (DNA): TGTGCTAGTGGGGCCGGCCTCTCCTACAATGAGCAGTTCTTC. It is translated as CASGAGLSYNEQFF.

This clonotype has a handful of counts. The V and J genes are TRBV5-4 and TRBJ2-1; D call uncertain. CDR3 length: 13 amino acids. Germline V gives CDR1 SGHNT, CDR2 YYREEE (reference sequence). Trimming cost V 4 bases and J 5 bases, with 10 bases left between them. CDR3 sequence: CASSVDRHNEQFF. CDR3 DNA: TGTGCCAGCAGCGTTGACCGCCACAATGAGCAGTTCTTC.

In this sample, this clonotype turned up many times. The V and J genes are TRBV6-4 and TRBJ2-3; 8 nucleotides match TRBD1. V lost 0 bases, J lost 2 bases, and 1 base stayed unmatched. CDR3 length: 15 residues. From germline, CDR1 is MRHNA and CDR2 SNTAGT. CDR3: CASSDSDRATDTQYF. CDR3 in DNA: TGTGCCAGCAGTGACTCGGACAGGGCCACAGATACGCAGTATTTT.

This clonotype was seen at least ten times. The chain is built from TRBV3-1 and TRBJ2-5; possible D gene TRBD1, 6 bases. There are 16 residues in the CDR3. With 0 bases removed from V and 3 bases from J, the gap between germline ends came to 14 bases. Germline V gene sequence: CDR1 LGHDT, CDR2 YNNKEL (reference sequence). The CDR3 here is CASSQDLGRGEETQYF. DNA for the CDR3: TGTGCCAGCAGCCAAGATCTTGGCAGGGGAGAAGAGACCCAGTACTTC.

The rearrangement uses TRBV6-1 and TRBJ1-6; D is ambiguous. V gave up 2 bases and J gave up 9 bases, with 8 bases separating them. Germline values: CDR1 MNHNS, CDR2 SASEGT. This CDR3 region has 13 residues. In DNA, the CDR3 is TGTGCCAGCAGTGAAATTTTTCCTTCACCCCTCCACTTT. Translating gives CASSEIFPSPLHF.

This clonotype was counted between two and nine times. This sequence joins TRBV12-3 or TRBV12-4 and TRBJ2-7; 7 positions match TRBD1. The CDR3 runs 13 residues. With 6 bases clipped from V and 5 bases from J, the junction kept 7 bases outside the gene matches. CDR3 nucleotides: TGTGCCAGCAGGAGACAGGGTTTCAACGAGCAGTACTTC. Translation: CASRRQGFNEQYF.

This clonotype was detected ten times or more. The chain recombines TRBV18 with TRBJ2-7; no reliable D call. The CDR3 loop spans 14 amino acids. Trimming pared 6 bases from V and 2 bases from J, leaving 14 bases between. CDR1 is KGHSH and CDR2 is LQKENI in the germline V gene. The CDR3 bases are TGTGCCAGCTCCCAAGGACCTCTTCCCTACGAGCAGTACTTC. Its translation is CASSQGPLPYEQYF.

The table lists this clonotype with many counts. The DNA for the CDR3 is TGCGCCAGCAGCTTGGCACAGATAGGGGGCACCGGGGAGCTGTTTTTT. Protein sequence: CASSLAQIGGTGELFF. The chain couples TRBV5-1 to TRBJ2-2; a possible D gene is TRBD1 (6 bases). Germline V lookup: CDR1 SGHRS, CDR2 YFSETQ. Deletions cut 0 bases from V and 4 bases from J, with 13 bases between. The length of the CDR3 is 16 residues.

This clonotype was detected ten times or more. The CDR3 loop reads CASSEITGGTMNTEAFF. CDR3 DNA sequence: TGTGCCAGCAGTGAAATTACAGGGGGGACAATGAACACTGAAGCTTTCTTT. The V and J genes are TRBV28 and TRBJ1-1, with 8 bases identical to TRBD1. Looked up from germline, CDR1 is MDHEN and CDR2 is SYDVKM. The CDR3 contains 17 residues. J lost 0 bases, V lost 5 bases, and 11 bases had no gene match.

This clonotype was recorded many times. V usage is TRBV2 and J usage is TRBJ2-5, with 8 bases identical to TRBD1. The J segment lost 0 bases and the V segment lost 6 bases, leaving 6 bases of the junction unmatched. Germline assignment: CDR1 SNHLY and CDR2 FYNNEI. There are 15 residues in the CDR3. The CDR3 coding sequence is TGTGCCAGCAGCTTACTCAGGGGGCACCAAGAGACCCAGTACTTC. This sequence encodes CASSLLRGHQETQYF.

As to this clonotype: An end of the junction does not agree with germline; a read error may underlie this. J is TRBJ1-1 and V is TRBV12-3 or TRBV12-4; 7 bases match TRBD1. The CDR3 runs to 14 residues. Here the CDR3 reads CASSLGQEDTEAFF. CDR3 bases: TGTGCCAGCAGCTTAGGACAGGAGGACACTGAAGCTTTCTTT.

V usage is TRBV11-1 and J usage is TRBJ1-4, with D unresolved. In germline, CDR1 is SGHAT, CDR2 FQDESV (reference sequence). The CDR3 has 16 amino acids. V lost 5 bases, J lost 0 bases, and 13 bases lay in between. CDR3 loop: CASSQTGFATNEKLFF. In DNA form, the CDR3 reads TGTGCCAGCAGCCAAACGGGCTTCGCAACTAATGAAAAACTGTTTTTT.

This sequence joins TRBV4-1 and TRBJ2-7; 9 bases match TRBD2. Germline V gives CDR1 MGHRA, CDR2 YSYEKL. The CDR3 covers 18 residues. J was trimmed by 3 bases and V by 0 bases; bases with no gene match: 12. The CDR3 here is CASSQEGSAGGPVYEQYF. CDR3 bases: TGCGCCAGCAGCCAAGAAGGAAGTGCGGGGGGGCCGGTCTACGAGCAGTACTTC.

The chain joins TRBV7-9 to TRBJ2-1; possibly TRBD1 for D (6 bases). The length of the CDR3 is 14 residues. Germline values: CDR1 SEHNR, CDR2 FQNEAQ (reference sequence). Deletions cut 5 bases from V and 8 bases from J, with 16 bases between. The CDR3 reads CASSLFQTGHEQFF. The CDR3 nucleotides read TGTGCCAGCAGCCTATTTCAAACAGGGCATGAGCAGTTCTTC.

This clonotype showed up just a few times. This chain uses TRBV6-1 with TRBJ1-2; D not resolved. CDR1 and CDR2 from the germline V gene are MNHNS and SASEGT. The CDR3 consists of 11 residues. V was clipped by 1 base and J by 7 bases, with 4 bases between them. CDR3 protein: CASSEGLGYTF. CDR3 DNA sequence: TGTGCCAGCAGTGAAGGGCTTGGCTACACCTTC.

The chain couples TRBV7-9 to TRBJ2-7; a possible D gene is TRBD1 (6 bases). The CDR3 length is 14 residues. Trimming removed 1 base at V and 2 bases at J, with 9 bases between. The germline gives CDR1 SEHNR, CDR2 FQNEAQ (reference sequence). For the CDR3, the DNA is TGTGCCAGCAGCTTAGGCGACAGGCCCTACGAGCAGTACTTC. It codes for CASSLGDRPYEQYF.

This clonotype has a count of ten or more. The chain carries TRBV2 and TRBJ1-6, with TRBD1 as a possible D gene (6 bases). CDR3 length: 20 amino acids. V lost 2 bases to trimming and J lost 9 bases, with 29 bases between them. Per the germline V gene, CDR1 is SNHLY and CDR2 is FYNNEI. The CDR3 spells CASSESYFRVEGTIGSPLHF. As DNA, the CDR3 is TGTGCCAGCAGTGAATCTTATTTTCGGGTCGAGGGGACAATAGGTTCACCCCTCCACTTT.

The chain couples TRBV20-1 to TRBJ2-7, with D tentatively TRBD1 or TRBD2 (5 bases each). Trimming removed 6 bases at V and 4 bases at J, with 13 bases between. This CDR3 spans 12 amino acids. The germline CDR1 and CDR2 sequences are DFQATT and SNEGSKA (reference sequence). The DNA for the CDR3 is TGCAGTGCCCGGGACCAAACTTACGAGCAGTACTTC. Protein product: CSARDQTYEQYF.

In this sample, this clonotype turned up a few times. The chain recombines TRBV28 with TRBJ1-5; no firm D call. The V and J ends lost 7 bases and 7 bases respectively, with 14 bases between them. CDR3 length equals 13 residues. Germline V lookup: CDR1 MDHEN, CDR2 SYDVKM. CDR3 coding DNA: TGTGCCAGCACCTCGGGATGGGTACAGCCCCAGCATTTT. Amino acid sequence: CASTSGWVQPQHF. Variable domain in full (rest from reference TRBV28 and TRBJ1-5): DVKVTQSSRYLVKRTGEKVFLECVQDMDHENMFWYRQDPGLGLRLIYFSYDVKMKEKGDIPEGYSVSREKKERFSLILESASTNQTSMYLCASTSGWVQPQHFGDGTRLSIL.

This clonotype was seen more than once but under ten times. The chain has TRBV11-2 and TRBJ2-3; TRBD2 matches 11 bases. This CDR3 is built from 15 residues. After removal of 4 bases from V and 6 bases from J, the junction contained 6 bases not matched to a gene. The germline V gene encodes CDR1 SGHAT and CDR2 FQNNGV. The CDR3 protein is CASSYSGGEGDTQYF. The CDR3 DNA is TGTGCCAGCAGCTATAGCGGGGGGGAGGGGGATACGCAGTATTTT.

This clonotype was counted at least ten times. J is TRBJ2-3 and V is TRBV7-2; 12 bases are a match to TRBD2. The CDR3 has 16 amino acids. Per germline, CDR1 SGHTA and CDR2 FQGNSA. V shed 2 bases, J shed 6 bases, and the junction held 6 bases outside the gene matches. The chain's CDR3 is CASSLLAGGSWDTQYF. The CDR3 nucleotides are TGTGCCAGCAGCTTACTAGCGGGGGGGAGTTGGGATACGCAGTATTTT.

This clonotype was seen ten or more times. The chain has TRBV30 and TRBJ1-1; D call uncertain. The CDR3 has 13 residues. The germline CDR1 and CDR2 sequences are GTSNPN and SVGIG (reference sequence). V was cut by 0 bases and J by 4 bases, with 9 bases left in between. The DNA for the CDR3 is TGTGCCTGGAGTGTTTCTGGTGGCACTGAAGCTTTCTTT. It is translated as CAWSVSGGTEAFF.

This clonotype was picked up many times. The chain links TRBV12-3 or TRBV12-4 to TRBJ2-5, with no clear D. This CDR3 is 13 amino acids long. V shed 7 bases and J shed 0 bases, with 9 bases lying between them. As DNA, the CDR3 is TGTGCCAGCAAACATGGGGACCAAGAGACCCAGTACTTC. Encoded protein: CASKHGDQETQYF.